A single sample is the source of the 5 T cell receptor beta chains below, sequenced in a study of cytomegalovirus exposure and HLA in healthy donors. 60 Vbeta and 13 Jbeta primers were used in PCR. The assay was immunoSEQ multiplex PCR, and TCRdb's table has in-frame clones only and misses some. This sample has over 150,000 clones; about 80% occur once, and the top ten carry about 0.63%. Source material: PBMCs. These receptors were taken from a boy between 10 and 17 years old in good health and CMV-seronegative.

The V and J genes are TRBV19 and TRBJ1-1; D is ambiguous. The CDR3 runs 14 residues. V was clipped by 5 bases and J by 0 bases, with 10 bases between them. Per the germline V gene, CDR1 is LNHDA and CDR2 is SQIVND (reference sequence). The CDR3 coding sequence is TGTGCCAGTAGTCCTAACAGCCTGAACACTGAAGCTTTCTTT. Amino acid sequence: CASSPNSLNTEAFF.

V gene TRBV5-1 combines with J gene TRBJ2-5; possibly TRBD2 for D (5 bases). From germline, CDR1 is SGHRS and CDR2 YFSETQ. The CDR3 extends over 13 amino acids. Trimming removed 5 bases from V and 0 bases from J, with 8 bases in between. CDR3 bases: TGCGCCAGCAGTAGAGGGAACCAAGAGACCCAGTACTTC. Translation gives CASSRGNQETQYF.

This chain uses TRBV6-1 with TRBJ1-1, with a possible D match to TRBD1 (6 bases). V was pared by 5 bases and J by 1 base, with 8 bases between. Germline assignment: CDR1 MNHNS and CDR2 SASEGT. There are 13 residues in the CDR3. The CDR3 region has the DNA TGTGCCAGCAGTATACAGGGGAACACTGAAGCTTTCTTT. Amino acids: CASSIQGNTEAFF.

This clone was observed a few times. The V gene is TRBV5-4, the J gene TRBJ2-7; 7 positions match TRBD1. Germline V CDR1 and CDR2: SGHNT, YYREEE (reference sequence). The CDR3 length is 14 residues. V lost 4 bases, J lost 2 bases, and 6 bases stayed unmatched. The CDR3 protein is CASSVDRSTYEQYF. CDR3 in DNA: TGTGCCAGCAGCGTGGACAGGTCTACCTACGAGCAGTACTTC.

This chain links TRBV11-2 with TRBJ1-6; TRBD1 might be the D (6 bases). V lost 5 bases to trimming and J lost 0 bases, with 17 bases between them. Germline CDR1 SGHAT, CDR2 FQNNGV. The CDR3 is made up of 18 amino acids. In DNA, the CDR3 is TGTGCCAGCAGCCCTGGACAGTCCTTTTACTCCTATAATTCACCCCTCCACTTT. This sequence encodes CASSPGQSFYSYNSPLHF.